This T cell receptor (beta chain) was observed in a study of cytomegalovirus exposure and HLA in healthy donors. For the study at large: As released early, the data held roughly 85 million unique TCRs from HLA-typed donors. Of more than 350 genotyped donors, 70% to 85% clustered with self-reported Caucasian donors.

Study-level findings and limits: Reports state that TCR beta sequences accurately predicted most subjects' HLA-A and HLA-B alleles.

V was trimmed by 6 bases and J by 6 bases, leaving 18 bases between them. Germline lookup yields CDR1 KGHSH and CDR2 LQKENI. This CDR3 contains 15 residues. PCR used 60 Vbeta primers and 13 Jbeta primers. This table comes from immunoSEQ multiplex PCR, and its TCRdb copy is limited to in-frame clones, with some not included. This table lists around 65,000 clones. On this clone itself: The antigen is not known.

The receptor comes from a boy younger than 18 in good health and CMV-seronegative. The chain recombines TRBV18 with TRBJ2-1, with a weak D call TRBD2 (6 bases). The sample taken for sequencing was PBMCs. Here the CDR3 DNA reads TGTGCCAGCTCCGGGGACTCCCCTAGTAGCAATGAGCAGTTCTTC. Protein sequence: CASSGDSPSSNEQFF.